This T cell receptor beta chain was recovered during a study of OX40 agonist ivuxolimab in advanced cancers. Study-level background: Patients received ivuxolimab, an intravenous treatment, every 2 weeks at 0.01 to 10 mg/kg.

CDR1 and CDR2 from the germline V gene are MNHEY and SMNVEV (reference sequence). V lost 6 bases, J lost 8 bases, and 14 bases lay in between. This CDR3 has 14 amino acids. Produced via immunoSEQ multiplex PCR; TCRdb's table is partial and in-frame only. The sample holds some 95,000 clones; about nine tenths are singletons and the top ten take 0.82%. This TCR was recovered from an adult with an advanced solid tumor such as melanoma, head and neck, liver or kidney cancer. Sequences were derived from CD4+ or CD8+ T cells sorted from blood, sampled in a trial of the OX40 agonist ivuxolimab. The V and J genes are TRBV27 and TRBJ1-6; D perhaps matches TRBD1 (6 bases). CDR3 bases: TGTGCCAGCAGGGCGACAGGTGGGCATTCACCCCTCCACTTT. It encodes CASRATGGHSPLHF.